The source of this T cell receptor (beta chain) is a study of a mutant IDH1 vaccine in newly diagnosed glioma. Across the study: The start of vaccination came 4-6 weeks after radiotherapy alone, or with temozolomide cycles. Former treatment meant radiotherapy, temozolomide, or both; the majority had gotten both. Treated patients had a mean age of roughly 40 years and a roughly 60% male, approximately 38% female split.

Time point noted: week 35, safety follow-up. All doses held 300 ug of mutant IDH1 20-mer peptide, with topical imiquimod. This clone was detected a few times. Antigen: not known. TCRdb's table, derived via immunoSEQ multiplex PCR, lists solely in-frame clones and lacks some. The sample holds 35,000 to 45,000 clones, around 83% seen once. V was shortened by 0 bases and J by 7 bases, with 10 bases between the two germline ends. The CDR3 covers 14 residues. Germline CDR1 and CDR2: KGHSH and LQKENI. The chain has TRBV18 and TRBJ1-5; D uncertain. This specimen consisted of PBMCs, obtained from a glioma patient whose treatment included an IDH1 peptide vaccine. The sequence came from a woman aged 45-60 years with glioma. CDR3 in amino acids: CASSPPGGNQPQHF. The CDR3 coding sequence is TGTGCCAGCTCACCACCGGGAGGGAACCAGCCCCAGCATTTT.